This T cell receptor beta chain was obtained from a study of response to subunit inactivated influenza vaccine. V lost 5 bases and J lost 7, with 9 bases in between. The CDR3 consists of 13 residues. In TCRdb, the RT-PCR reads were re-called with MiXCR into one record per CDR3 protein. The data show about 650,000 distinct CDR3 sequences, 14% seen once. This clonotype was detected a few times. The source of this sequence is a man aged 50 to 60 who received an inactivated influenza vaccine. This chain joins TRBV12-3 or TRBV12-4 and TRBJ1-6; the D gene is possibly TRBD1 (6 bases). The material sequenced was PBMCs from blood, taken 14 to 15 days before vaccination. The CDR3 spells CASSRGNNSPLHF. The CDR3 region has the DNA TGTGCCAGCAGTAGGGGGAACAATTCACCCCTCCACTTT.